The entry below describes one TCR beta chain. Original methodology: Amplifying reference gene primers gave estimates of nucleated cell counts. The data were produced by immunoSEQ multiplex PCR, yet TCRdb's version contains in-frame clones alone and is incomplete. V and J calls and clone size are given by that table; D and trimming were obtained from the DNA. This sample carries more than 150,000 clones, 70% to 80% of them seen once, and the ten largest clones take approximately 15%. CDR1 is MNHEY, CDR2 SVGAGI, per germline. The J segment lost 2 bases and the V segment lost 6 bases, leaving 2 bases of the junction unmatched. This CDR3 is 13 amino acids long. The source of the sample is a study of blood T cell repertoires in COVID-19. Cohort allocation depended upon clinical history that participants reported.

The chain joins TRBV6-5 to TRBJ2-7, with TRBD1 identical over 9 bases. The TCR comes from a man in his 60s who had been exposed to COVID-19. The source material was PBMCs or T cells enriched from blood (not recorded which). CDR3 loop: CASRRQGAYEQYF. The CDR3 DNA reads as TGTGCCAGCAGGCGACAGGGGGCCTACGAGCAGTACTTC.